The subject of this entry is one T cell receptor (beta chain). This sample was taken from a study of T-cell reconstitution after alpha-beta-depleted transplantation in children. The authors prepared the TCRbeta library with unique molecular identifiers. TCRdb called the PCR reads again in MiXCR, with one record for every CDR3 protein. The sample comprises just under 550,000 distinct CDR3 sequences, about 16% of which are singletons, and approximately 3% rests with the top ten. CDR3 length: 11 amino acids. The TCR originated in a human donor who donated a stem cell graft to a child with acute lymphoblastic leukemia. This specimen consisted of PBMCs from the stem cell graft donor, obtained from the stem cell graft. This chain connects TRBV21-1 to TRBJ2-1; the DNA was not compared with TRBD2, the D call given in the table. TRBV21-1 is flagged as a pseudogene. Here the CDR3 DNA reads TGTGCCAGCAGGAGGGAGAACGAGCAGTTCTTC. Its translation is CASRRENEQFF.